This TCR beta chain derives from a study of beta chain features in type 1 diabetes. Findings and caveats of the study: Sequencing used cDNA, and cells with high TCR expression could therefore be over-represented. Researchers report that Type 1 diabetes patients had moderately but significantly shorter TCRB CDR3s across all four CD4+ subsets.

All of the isolated RNA was reverse transcribed, so expressed TCRB transcripts were sequenced. Profiled with immunoSEQ multiplex PCR; TCRdb holds only in-frame clones, not every one. This table has 630,000 or so clones, over 11% appearing once. J lost 8 bases, V lost 6 bases, and 9 bases had no gene match. The CDR3 sequence is 13 residues long. Per the germline V gene, CDR1 is SNHLY and CDR2 is FYNNEI. On this clone: What it binds is not known.

Sequencing was carried out using naive CD4+ T cells from blood. The sequence came from a man between 18 and 35 years old with type 1 diabetes. The chain recombines TRBV2 with TRBJ1-1, with 7 nucleotides matching TRBD1. CDR3 bases: TGTGCCAGCAGCAGGACAGGTCGCGGGGAAGCTTTCTTT. Its protein is CASSRTGRGEAFF.